The 21 T cell receptor beta chains below come from one sample, sequenced in a study of T-cell reconstitution after alpha-beta-depleted transplantation in children (dated by TCRdb to 2016 to 2018). This sample's treatment or condition label indicates: allogeneic hematopoietic cell transplantation with graft depleted of TCRalphabeta T cells and CD19 B cells. The library relied on PCR. For sequencing, an Illumina HiSeq 2500 was employed. To normalize quantification of the TCRbeta repertoire, the TCR libraries were built with molecular barcoding that relied on unique molecular identifiers. The public sequencing data were trimmed at Q25 with fastp and processed into clonotypes with MiXCR by TCRdb, which kept only in-frame beta chains. Each record represents a unique CDR3 protein, reported with the most common genes and DNA among its rows. The sample includes tens of thousands of distinct CDR3 sequences, with 50% to 55% observed a single time. Clones ranked in the top ten supply 30% to 40% of the sample.

The source was peripheral blood, collected before TCRalphabeta/CD19-depleted stem cell transplant. Receptor source: a boy in the first two years of life with SCID, due to receive a stem cell transplant.

A few counts support this clonotype. This sequence joins TRBV5-1 and TRBJ1-1, with a tentative D call TRBD1 (6 bases). This CDR3 region has 19 residues. From germline, CDR1 is SGHRS and CDR2 YFSETQ. V was cut by 1 base and J by 6 bases, with 28 bases left in between. The CDR3 DNA is TGCGCCAGCAGCTTGTCAAGGTCACCCCTAAACAGGGTCAATCCTGAAGCTTTCTTT. The encoded protein is CASSLSRSPLNRVNPEAFF.

The V and J genes are TRBV12-3 or TRBV12-4 and TRBJ1-2; D might be TRBD1 (5 bases). CDR3 length equals 16 residues. The ends were cut back, 5 bases at V and 5 bases at J, with 21 bases in the middle. The CDR3 sequence: CASSLYDLGVSYGYTF. The CDR3 nucleotides read TGTGCCAGCAGTCTCTATGACCTGGGGGTATCGTATGGCTACACCTTC.

The V and J genes are TRBV7-9 and TRBJ2-1, with D unresolved. This CDR3 spans 15 amino acids. Trimming removed 8 bases at V and 5 bases at J, with 19 bases between. The germline gives CDR1 SEHNR, CDR2 FQNEAQ (reference sequence). The CDR3 DNA reads as TGTGCCAGCCTTCCGACGGTTCCCCTGGACAATGAGCAGTTCTTC. Its protein is CASLPTVPLDNEQFF. The full variable domain, completed using reference TRBV7-9 and TRBJ2-1, is DTGVSQNPRHKITKRGQNVTFRCDPISEHNRLYWYRQTLGQGPEFLTYFQNEAQLEKSRLLSDRFSAERPKGSFSTLEIQRTEQGDSAMYLCASLPTVPLDNEQFFGPGTRLTVL.

This chain uses TRBV9 with TRBJ1-2; 8 positions match TRBD1. This CDR3 has 14 amino acids. J gave up 8 bases and V 4 bases, and 10 bases lay outside the gene matches. In germline, CDR1 is SGDLS, CDR2 YYNGEE. The CDR3 nucleotides are TGTGCCAGCAGCTCAAGGACAGGGCCAGGAGGCTACACCTTC. Its protein product is CASSSRTGPGGYTF.

This rearrangement joins TRBV20-1 to TRBJ2-7; no definite D call. CDR1 DFQATT and CDR2 SNEGSKA come from the germline V gene (reference sequence). The CDR3 covers 16 residues. Trimming took off 0 bases at V and 3 bases at J, with 18 bases between the two ends. The CDR3 region has the DNA TGCAGTGCTAGAGATAATGGTGGAAAGGGCCACTACGAGCAGTACTTC. Translated, it gives CSARDNGGKGHYEQYF.

This chain joins TRBV6-5 and TRBJ2-3; D gene uncertain. The CDR3 extends over 14 amino acids. Germline CDR1 reads MNHEY; CDR2 reads SVGAGI. V was clipped by 1 base and J by 4 bases, with 9 bases between them. The CDR3 reads CASSYWQDPDTQYF. The CDR3 DNA sequence: TGTGCCAGCAGTTACTGGCAGGACCCAGATACGCAGTATTTT.

The V gene is TRBV5-6, the J gene TRBJ1-1; D is unclear. Germline V gene sequence: CDR1 SGHDT, CDR2 YYEEEE. V lost 4 bases, J lost 2 bases, and 15 bases lay in between. CDR3 size: 15 residues. CDR3 sequence reads: CASSLMTRRNTEAFF. The DNA for the CDR3 is TGTGCCAGCAGCCTAATGACTCGCAGAAACACTGAAGCTTTCTTT.

J is TRBJ1-1 and V is TRBV7-2; the D gene is possibly TRBD1 (5 bases). This CDR3 comprises 15 residues. The germline V gene encodes CDR1 SGHTA and CDR2 FQGNSA. Trimming took 2 bases from V and 0 from J, leaving 10 bases between them. The CDR3 loop is CASSLRQHMNTEAFF. In DNA form, the CDR3 reads TGTGCCAGCAGCTTACGACAGCATATGAACACTGAAGCTTTCTTT.

CDR3 protein: CASSLAGEGRGYTF. As DNA, the CDR3 is TGTGCCAGCAGCTTAGCCGGGGAAGGTAGAGGCTACACCTTC. The chain combines TRBV7-2 with TRBJ1-2; D unresolved. In germline, CDR1 is SGHTA, CDR2 FQGNSA. CDR3 length equals 14 residues. The ends were cut back, 0 bases at V and 8 bases at J, with 13 bases in the middle.

V and J are TRBV5-1 and TRBJ2-3; 11 positions agree with TRBD2. Per the germline V gene, CDR1 is SGHRS and CDR2 is YFSETQ. This CDR3 is built from 19 residues. Germline trimming cut 4 bases from V and 4 bases from J; bases unmatched to any gene: 17. CDR3 sequence (DNA): TGCGCCAGCAGCCCGTCTTTCCAGTCTACTAGCGGGGGCTCAGATACGCAGTATTTT. Its protein product is CASSPSFQSTSGGSDTQYF.

This clonotype was seen a single time. This chain uses TRBV12-3 or TRBV12-4 with TRBJ2-3; no clear D. This CDR3 has 15 residues. Trimming removed 5 bases at V and 1 base at J, with 13 bases between. The CDR3 region is CASSGLGWRTDTQYF. The DNA for the CDR3 is TGTGCCAGCAGTGGATTGGGTTGGCGCACAGATACGCAGTATTTT.

The rearrangement uses TRBV4-3 and TRBJ1-6; weak D call: TRBD1 (5 bases). With 1 base removed from V and 5 bases from J, the gap between germline ends came to 18 bases. Per the germline V gene, CDR1 is LGHNA and CDR2 is YSLEER. The CDR3 has 18 amino acids. The CDR3 region is CASSQAPAGGFNNSPLHF. The CDR3 DNA follows: TGCGCCAGCAGCCAAGCTCCGGCCGGGGGGTTCAATAATTCACCCCTCCACTTT.

The rearrangement links TRBV29-1 to TRBJ1-1, with 7 bases matching TRBD1. The germline gives CDR1 SQVTM, CDR2 ANQGSEA. V lost 7 bases, J lost 2 bases, and 13 bases stayed unmatched. CDR3 length: 15 amino acids. CDR3 loop: CSAQPMRQGNTEAFF. CDR3 coding DNA: TGCAGCGCCCAACCGATGAGACAGGGAAACACTGAAGCTTTCTTT.

Only a few counts were recorded for this clonotype. V and J are TRBV29-1 and TRBJ1-2, with 9 bases identical to TRBD1. V shed 7 bases, J shed 3 bases, and the junction held 3 bases outside the gene matches. CDR3 length: 12 residues. The germline V gene has CDR1 SQVTM and CDR2 ANQGSEA. For the CDR3, the DNA is TGCAGCGCTCGGACAGGGGACTATGGCTACACCTTC. Translating gives CSARTGDYGYTF.

The J gene is TRBJ2-4, the V gene TRBV19; D is perhaps TRBD1 or TRBD2 (7 bases each). The ends were cut back, 5 bases at V and 6 bases at J, with 14 bases in the middle. Germline CDR1 and CDR2: LNHDA and SQIVND (reference sequence). This CDR3 has 14 residues. The CDR3 protein is CASSPARGGNIQYF. The CDR3 DNA is TGTGCCAGTAGTCCCGCCAGGGGGGGAAACATTCAGTACTTC.

The chain recombines TRBV20-1 with TRBJ1-1; D gene ambiguous. The V end was cut by 8 bases, the J end by 3 bases, with 13 bases between. CDR1 and CDR2 from the germline V gene are DFQATT and SNEGSKA (reference sequence). This CDR3 region has 12 residues. CDR3 coding DNA: TGCAGTTTCCTGATCGGGGACACTGAAGCTTTCTTT. The encoded protein is CSFLIGDTEAFF.

This clonotype was counted a few times. V and J are TRBV4-1 and TRBJ2-5; 8 bases are a match to TRBD2. Trimming took 0 bases from V and 4 from J; bases not matched to a gene: 10. CDR3 length: 17 residues. Germline CDR1 and CDR2: MGHRA and YSYEKL. DNA of the CDR3: TGCGCCAGCAGCCAAGAACGTCGGGGGGGCGGGGGAGAGACCCAGTACTTC. It yields the protein CASSQERRGGGGETQYF.

This chain links TRBV2 with TRBJ2-1; possibly TRBD2 for D (6 bases). The CDR3 contains 13 residues. Germline assignment: CDR1 SNHLY and CDR2 FYNNEI. Trimming took off 10 bases at V and 8 bases at J, with 18 bases between the two ends. The CDR3 DNA reads TGTGCCACCGGGACTCCCGAGGTCGATGAGCAGTTCTTC. Translation: CATGTPEVDEQFF.

This clonotype was detected only a few times. V gene TRBV2 combines with J gene TRBJ2-3; D not resolved. V was cut by 3 bases and J by 6 bases, with 4 bases left in between. Per germline, CDR1 SNHLY and CDR2 FYNNEI. The CDR3 consists of 11 residues. The CDR3 here is CASSDWDTQYF. The CDR3 coding sequence is TGTGCCAGCAGTGATTGGGATACGCAGTATTTT.

In regard to this clonotype: A much larger clone differs by one base, so this may be a read error. The CDR3 does not end in the conserved phenylalanine or tryptophan, so this is likely a read error. V gene TRBV4-2 combines with J gene TRBJ2-7, with 14 bases identical to TRBD2. CDR3 length: 17 residues. With V trimmed by 1 base and J by 2 bases, 4 bases remained unmatched. Germline CDR1 and CDR2: LGHNA and YNFKEQ. Written as DNA, the CDR3 is TGTGCCAGCAGCCAAGTCGGACTAGCGGGGGGCACCTACGAGCAGTACTCC. Its protein product is CASSQVGLAGGTYEQYS.

V is TRBV5-1 and J is TRBJ2-7; D may be TRBD1 (5 bases). Per germline, CDR1 SGHRS and CDR2 YFSETQ. V was pared by 3 bases and J by 3 bases, with 13 bases between. The CDR3 length is 14 residues. CDR3 protein: CASSSMNRFYEQYF. The CDR3 coding sequence is TGCGCCAGCAGCTCGATGAACAGGTTCTACGAGCAGTACTTC.